This TCR beta chain came from a study of blood T cell repertoires in COVID-19. Study-wide context: Acute-phase and convalescent COVID-19 samples originated in the United States, Italy and Spain.

Sequenced by immunoSEQ multiplex PCR; TCRdb stores in-frame clones only, minus some. Among 100,000 to 150,000 clones listed, around 85% were seen once. The CDR3 has 16 residues. Deletions cut 5 bases from V and 1 base from J, with 15 bases between. Germline V gene data show CDR1 as SGHNT and CDR2 as YENEEA. The rearrangement links TRBV11-3 to TRBJ2-1; no firm D call. The receptor comes from a young man with COVID-19, enrolled during active disease. Sequencing was performed on peripheral blood. The CDR3: CASSSIVTVSYNEQFF. The CDR3 coding sequence is TGTGCCAGCAGCAGTATTGTAACAGTTTCCTACAATGAGCAGTTCTTC.